A single sample is the source of the 2 T cell receptor beta chains below, sequenced in a study of cytomegalovirus exposure and HLA in healthy donors. This PCR relied on a set of 60 Vbeta primers and 13 Jbeta primers. TCRdb keeps only in-frame clones here, not all; method: immunoSEQ multiplex PCR. The data show about 130,000 clones, approximately 87% seen once. Sample: PBMCs. These receptors came from a man in his late teens or twenties in good health and CMV-seropositive.

The chain links TRBV5-1 to TRBJ2-3, with 9 bases matching TRBD1. This CDR3 is built from 15 residues. The germline CDR1 and CDR2 sequences are SGHRS and YFSETQ. V was pared by 2 bases and J by 6 bases, with 7 bases of the junction left unmatched. The CDR3 reads CASSLLGTGLDTQYF. The CDR3 DNA reads as TGCGCCAGCAGCTTACTAGGGACAGGGTTGGATACGCAGTATTTT.

The rearrangement joins TRBV19 to TRBJ2-3; 9 bases are a match to TRBD1. This CDR3 contains 14 residues. Germline loops: CDR1 LNHDA, CDR2 SQIVND (reference sequence). CDR3 sequence (DNA): TGTGTCAAGATGGGGGACAGGGTTCTGGATACGCAGTATTTT. Amino acids: CVKMGDRVLDTQYF.